Presented here are 24 T cell receptor beta chains from one specimen sequenced in a study of CD8 T cells in Susac syndrome. RNA was extracted with the RNeasy kit, and a quantity of roughly 0.5 to 1 ug was reverse transcribed using random hexamers. TCRdb analysed the immunoSEQ multiplex PCR reads with MiXCR anew, one entry per CDR3 protein. The sample includes about 150,000 distinct CDR3 sequences, around 95% of them seen just once. Specimen: CD8+ T cells from PBMCs. These TCRs come from a human donor with multiple sclerosis.

V gene TRBV29-1 combines with J gene TRBJ2-3; TRBD2 matches 13 bases. V dropped 3 bases and J dropped 1; count of bases not matched to a gene: 7. The CDR3 covers 17 residues. Germline V gene data show CDR1 as SQVTM and CDR2 as ANQGSEA. In nucleotides, the CDR3 is TGCAGCGTTGATGGACTAGCGGGGGCCCGGGGCACAGATACGCAGTATTTT. It codes for CSVDGLAGARGTDTQYF.

The chain is built from TRBV7-9 and TRBJ2-7; D gene uncertain. This CDR3 is 12 amino acids long. The germline gives CDR1 SEHNR, CDR2 FQNEAQ (reference sequence). V gave up 2 bases and J gave up 6 bases, with 8 bases separating them. This CDR3 is CASSLSGSEQYF. CDR3 bases: TGTGCCAGCAGCTTATCCGGTTCCGAGCAGTACTTC.

This CDR3 reads CASSQEPTDTYEQYF. The CDR3, as DNA: TGCGCCAGCAGCCAAGAGCCGACGGACACCTACGAGCAGTACTTC. The chain is built from TRBV4-1 and TRBJ2-7; maybe TRBD1 (5 bases). CDR1 MGHRA and CDR2 YSYEKL come from the germline V gene. Trimming took 0 bases from V and 2 from J, leaving 11 bases between them. The CDR3 totals 15 residues.

This clonotype was picked up one time. The CDR3 region is CASSPVGGEQYV. The DNA for the CDR3 is TGTGCCAGCAGCCCCGTTGGAGGTGAGCAGTACGTC. V is TRBV27 and J is TRBJ2-7, with a tentative D call TRBD2 (5 bases). The CDR3 is 12 amino acids. V was trimmed by 6 bases and J by 7 bases, leaving 13 bases between them. CDR1 is MNHEY and CDR2 is SMNVEV in the germline V gene (reference sequence).

The V and J genes are TRBV30 and TRBJ2-5, with D uncertain. CDR3 length equals 13 residues. Germline CDR1 reads GTSNPN; CDR2 reads SVGIG (reference sequence). Deletions cut 1 base from V and 1 base from J, with 7 bases between. The CDR3 here is CAWSDLLQETQYF. DNA for the CDR3: TGTGCCTGGAGTGATCTCCTCCAAGAGACCCAGTACTTC.

The rearrangement uses TRBV23-1 and TRBJ1-5; 8 bases are shared with TRBD1. Being an ORF, TRBV23-1 has a function that is uncertain. V was pared by 6 bases and J by 0 bases, with 7 bases of the junction left unmatched. The CDR3 consists of 16 residues. The CDR3 loop reads CASRTGGRYSNQPQHF. The CDR3 nucleotides read TGCGCCAGCAGAACAGGGGGTCGCTATAGCAATCAGCCCCAGCATTTT.

The chain joins TRBV12-3 or TRBV12-4 to TRBJ2-1, with 7 positions matching TRBD2. This CDR3 spans 12 amino acids. V trimming: 7 bases; J trimming: 10 bases; junction bases outside the gene matches: 7. CDR3 region: CASITPGREQFF. The CDR3 DNA reads as TGTGCCAGCATTACCCCCGGGAGGGAGCAGTTCTTC.

The V gene is TRBV5-6, the J gene TRBJ2-1; 12 bases line up with TRBD2. Germline V lookup: CDR1 SGHDT, CDR2 YYEEEE. CDR3 length equals 14 residues. V lost 5 bases to trimming and J lost 10 bases; unmatched junction nucleotides: 7. The CDR3 region is CASRPLAGGNEQFF. The DNA of the CDR3 is TGTGCCAGCAGACCCCTAGCGGGGGGGAACGAGCAGTTCTTC. Complete variable domain (other parts from reference TRBV5-6 and TRBJ2-1): DAGVTQSPTHLIKTRGQQVTLRCSPKSGHDTVSWYQQALGQGPQFIFQYYEEEERQRGNFPDRFSGHQFPNYSSELNVNALLLGDSALYLCASRPLAGGNEQFFGPGTRLTVL.

This chain connects TRBV25-1 to TRBJ1-6; no reliable D call. The germline V and J ends were trimmed by 6 bases and 14 bases, with 14 bases remaining between them. Germline assignment: CDR1 MGHDK and CDR2 SYGVNS. CDR3 length equals 12 residues. The CDR3 sequence is CASSGEMRSLHF. The DNA for the CDR3 is TGTGCCAGCAGCGGAGAGATGAGGTCCCTCCACTTT.

This chain joins TRBV13 and TRBJ2-5; 9 positions agree with TRBD1. Trimming at V came to 3 bases and at J to 4 bases, leaving 6 bases not matched to a gene. This CDR3 is 15 amino acids long. Germline lookup yields CDR1 PRHDT and CDR2 FYEKMQ (reference sequence). The CDR3 protein is CASSFGDRERETQYF. The CDR3 coding sequence is TGTGCCAGCAGCTTCGGGGACAGGGAGAGAGAGACCCAGTACTTC.

The chain couples TRBV4-1 to TRBJ2-1; 8 bases fit TRBD2. The CDR3 length is 16 residues. The V segment lost 2 bases and the J segment 8 bases; nucleotides outside the gene matches: 11. Germline-derived CDR1 and CDR2 are MGHRA and YSYEKL. CDR3 nucleotide sequence: TGCGCCAGCAGCCAATCCACCTCGGGACTAGGGGATGAGCAGTTCTTC. Residues: CASSQSTSGLGDEQFF.

The genes are TRBV30 and TRBJ2-5; 9 positions match TRBD2. Germline V gene data show CDR1 as GTSNPN and CDR2 as SVGIG (reference sequence). Germline trimming cut 0 bases from V and 1 base from J; bases unmatched to any gene: 6. The CDR3 has 16 amino acids. CDR3 loop: CAWSVIAGDFQETQYF. The CDR3, as DNA: TGTGCCTGGAGTGTAATAGCGGGGGATTTCCAAGAGACCCAGTACTTC.

This chain links TRBV6-2 or TRBV6-3 with TRBJ2-6, with 7 bases fitting TRBD1. Per the germline V gene, CDR1 is MNHEY and CDR2 is SVGEGT. The V and J ends lost 5 bases and 0 bases, in that order; junction bases with no gene match: 16. The CDR3 runs to 20 residues. Here the CDR3 reads CASSPLRDSTTFSGANVLTF. CDR3 nucleotide sequence: TGTGCCAGCAGTCCCCTCCGGGACAGCACTACTTTCTCTGGGGCCAACGTCCTGACTTTC.

J is TRBJ2-1 and V is TRBV7-2; 9 nucleotides line up with TRBD1. The V segment lost 4 bases and the J segment 5 bases; nucleotides outside the gene matches: 3. Germline values: CDR1 SGHTA, CDR2 FQGNSA. The CDR3 is 14 amino acids. CDR3 loop: CASSYGQGHNEQFF. In DNA, the CDR3 is TGTGCCAGCAGCTACGGACAGGGGCACAATGAGCAGTTCTTC.

The chain has TRBV6-2 or TRBV6-3 and TRBJ1-6, with unresolved D. Between the trimmed V and J ends, which lost 6 bases and 14 bases, there was a span of 17 bases. This CDR3 is 13 amino acids long. The germline gives CDR1 MNHEY, CDR2 SVGEGT. CDR3 loop: CASSPPGNRALHF. CDR3 DNA sequence: TGTGCCAGCAGCCCGCCGGGCAACCGGGCCCTCCACTTT.

This sequence joins TRBV20-1 and TRBJ1-1, with D uncertain. Germline values: CDR1 DFQATT, CDR2 SNEGSKA (reference sequence). The CDR3 extends over 14 amino acids. Deletions cut 6 bases from V and 4 bases from J, with 18 bases between. The CDR3 nucleotides read TGCAGTGCCCCGGGCCCGGGTCCCGGCACTGAAGCTTTCTTT. This translates into CSAPGPGPGTEAFF.

The chain employs TRBV13 and TRBJ1-1; TRBD1 is a possible D gene (5 bases). The germline gives CDR1 PRHDT, CDR2 FYEKMQ (reference sequence). V lost 7 bases and J 4 bases, leaving 16 bases between the germline ends. CDR3 length: 14 amino acids. The CDR3 loop is CASTTGGGITEAFF. CDR3 DNA sequence: TGTGCCAGCACTACGGGGGGTGGGATCACTGAAGCTTTCTTT.

This clonotype appeared a single time. This sequence joins TRBV24-1 and TRBJ1-1, with D unresolved. This CDR3 is built from 13 residues. Germline CDR1 KGHDR, CDR2 SFDVKD. V dropped 2 bases and J dropped 1 base, with 4 bases sitting between them. The CDR3 DNA is TGTGCCACCAGTGATTCGGGGAACACTGAAGCTTTCTTT. Its translation: CATSDSGNTEAFF.

The genes are TRBV13 and TRBJ2-7, with D possibly TRBD1 on 6 matching bases. Germline CDR1 and CDR2: PRHDT and FYEKMQ (reference sequence). The CDR3 covers 14 residues. V dropped 1 base and J dropped 3 bases, with 10 bases sitting between them. The DNA of the CDR3 is TGTGCCAGCAGCTTAGACAGGGAAAACTACGAGCAGTACTTC. It encodes CASSLDRENYEQYF.

This clonotype was observed once. The chain recombines TRBV20-1 with TRBJ1-2, with TRBD1 identical over 8 bases. V trimming: 0 bases; J trimming: 4 bases; junction bases outside the gene matches: 7. The CDR3 loop spans 15 amino acids. Germline V gene lookup returns CDR1 DFQATT and CDR2 SNEGSKA (reference sequence). This chain's CDR3 is CSARDLTGVTYGYTF. The DNA for the CDR3 is TGCAGTGCTAGAGACCTGACAGGGGTCACCTATGGCTACACCTTC.

This rearrangement joins TRBV7-9 to TRBJ1-4; D unclear. Germline CDR1 is SEHNR and CDR2 is FQNEAQ (reference sequence). V was cut by 5 bases and J by 5 bases, with 12 bases left in between. This CDR3 contains 14 residues. CDR3 sequence: CASSLEGGNEKLFF. The DNA of the CDR3 is TGTGCCAGCAGCCTAGAGGGTGGGAATGAAAAACTGTTTTTT.

The chain links TRBV30 to TRBJ1-2, with 8 bases fitting TRBD1. CDR1 is GTSNPN and CDR2 is SVGIG in the germline V gene (reference sequence). The CDR3 runs to 13 residues. The ends lost 5 bases at V and 6 bases at J; junction bases unmatched: 8. CDR3 loop: CAWGTGLRDGYTF. The CDR3 DNA follows: TGTGCCTGGGGGACAGGACTGAGGGATGGCTACACCTTC.

The gene calls are TRBV7-9 and TRBJ2-1, with a weak D call TRBD2 (5 bases). This CDR3 has 16 residues. V lost 2 bases, J lost 9 bases, and 20 bases lay in between. Germline V gene data show CDR1 as SEHNR and CDR2 as FQNEAQ (reference sequence). CDR3 region: CASSLRTLGLIGEQFF. CDR3 nucleotide sequence: TGTGCCAGCAGCTTAAGGACCTTAGGACTTATTGGTGAGCAGTTCTTC.

The chain couples TRBV29-1 to TRBJ2-3; D gene uncertain. Per the germline V gene, CDR1 is SQVTM and CDR2 is ANQGSEA. This CDR3 comprises 14 residues. Deletions cut 3 bases from V and 8 bases from J, with 18 bases between. The CDR3, as DNA: TGCAGCGTTGACCCTCCATCTTTGTTCGGTACGCAGTATTTT. It yields the protein CSVDPPSLFGTQYF.